The 26 T cell receptor beta chains listed next were all sequenced from one sample in a study of blood T cell repertoires in COVID-19. The assay was immunoSEQ multiplex PCR, and TCRdb's table has in-frame clones only and misses some. Here the sample spans more than 200,000 clones, around 84% being singletons. The sample taken for sequencing was peripheral blood. Receptors were obtained from a man aged 60 to 75 with acute or convalescent COVID-19.

The V and J genes are TRBV18 and TRBJ2-1; 9 nucleotides agree with TRBD2. The V gene end was trimmed by 3 bases and the J gene end by 8 bases; junction bases not matched to a gene: 8. Germline assignment: CDR1 KGHSH and CDR2 LQKENI. This CDR3 region has 15 residues. The CDR3, as DNA: TGTGCCAGCTCACCTTTAGCGGGGGTTCCGGATGAGCAGTTCTTC. It specifies CASSPLAGVPDEQFF.

The chain couples TRBV3-1 (or the pseudogene TRBV3-2) to TRBJ1-2; possible D gene TRBD1, 6 bases. Germline CDR1 LGHDT, CDR2 YNNKEL (reference sequence). Trimming left V 1 base short and J 6 bases short, with 12 bases between. This CDR3 region has 14 residues. This CDR3 is CASSQGTTGHGYTF. For the CDR3, the DNA is TGTGCCAGCAGCCAAGGTACGACAGGACATGGCTACACCTTC.

The V call is TRBV19, the J call TRBJ1-2; 8 bases fit TRBD1. Germline V gene sequence: CDR1 LNHDA, CDR2 SQIVND (reference sequence). The junction had 7 bases not matched to a gene; V was cut back by 3 bases and J by 1 base. The CDR3 is 16 residues long. The CDR3 here is CASSISRDRNNYGYTF. The DNA for the CDR3 is TGTGCCAGTAGTATTTCTCGGGACAGGAATAACTATGGCTACACCTTC.

This rearrangement joins TRBV15 to TRBJ1-1; 7 bases are shared with TRBD1. Germline-derived CDR1 and CDR2 are LNHNV and YYDKDF (reference sequence). This CDR3 has 13 residues. With 6 bases clipped from V and 1 base from J, the junction kept 2 bases outside the gene matches. This CDR3 is CATSRQGNTEAFF. The CDR3 DNA reads TGTGCCACCAGTAGACAGGGGAACACTGAAGCTTTCTTT.

The V gene is TRBV30, the J gene TRBJ1-2, with 10 bases matching TRBD1. Germline-derived CDR1 and CDR2 are GTSNPN and SVGIG (reference sequence). CDR3 length equals 16 residues. V lost 3 bases to trimming and J lost 5 bases; unmatched junction nucleotides: 12. The CDR3 sequence: CAWRTHDRGRAYGYTF. CDR3 nucleotides: TGTGCCTGGAGAACCCATGACAGGGGGCGTGCATATGGCTACACCTTC.

The chain is built from TRBV6-2 or TRBV6-3 and TRBJ2-3; 8 bases map to TRBD1. Germline CDR1 and CDR2: MNHEY and SVGEGT. This CDR3 comprises 19 residues. Unmatched junction bases numbered 15, after V lost 2 bases and J lost 2 bases. CDR3 in DNA: TGTGCCAGCAGTTACCATCAGGGGGCCACTGTGACGAACACAGATACGCAGTATTTT. Its protein product is CASSYHQGATVTNTDTQYF.

The gene calls are TRBV11-3 and TRBJ2-5; 11 bases are a match to TRBD1. Germline V gene sequence: CDR1 SGHNT, CDR2 YENEEA. The CDR3 is 15 residues long. The trim removed 1 base at V and 4 bases at J, leaving 2 bases unmatched. CDR3 region: CASSLGGTGGETQYF. CDR3 DNA sequence: TGTGCCAGCAGCTTAGGAGGGACAGGGGGAGAGACCCAGTACTTC.

The V gene is TRBV19, the J gene TRBJ1-1, with D uncertain. CDR3 size: 11 residues. Germline lookup yields CDR1 LNHDA and CDR2 SQIVND (reference sequence). The ends were cut back, 11 bases at V and 1 base at J, with 8 bases in the middle. The CDR3 DNA sequence: TGTGCCCTAAGAGGGAACACTGAAGCTTTCTTT. Amino acid sequence: CALRGNTEAFF. Looking up the rest from reference TRBV19 and TRBJ1-1 gives the full variable domain: DGGITQSPKYLFRKEGQNVTLSCEQNLNHDAMYWYRQDPGQGLRLIYYSQIVNDFQKGDIAEGYSVSREKKESFPLTVTSAQKNPTAFYLCALRGNTEAFFGQGTRLTVV.

The chain has TRBV2 and TRBJ2-7; TRBD1 might be the D (5 bases). The germline V and J ends were trimmed by 7 bases and 9 bases, with 16 bases remaining between them. This CDR3 has 12 residues. CDR1 is SNHLY and CDR2 is FYNNEI in the germline V gene. CDR3 DNA: TGTGCCAGCAACGAAAGGGGCCGCGGGCAGTACTTC. Encoded protein: CASNERGRGQYF.

This clone was recorded only once. This chain links TRBV9 with TRBJ1-2; a possible D gene is TRBD1 (5 bases). Germline V gene lookup returns CDR1 SGDLS and CDR2 YYNGEE. Trimming pared 0 bases from V and 4 bases from J, leaving 10 bases between. The CDR3 has 14 amino acids. The CDR3, as DNA: TGTGCCAGCAGCGTAGCCGGACAAGGCTATGGCTACACCTTC. Translated, it gives CASSVAGQGYGYTF.

Written as DNA, the CDR3 is TGTGCCAGCAGCGACGCCGGGACAGGGGCCTACGAGCAGTACTTC. This sequence encodes CASSDAGTGAYEQYF. V usage is TRBV7-2 and J usage is TRBJ2-7; 10 positions match TRBD1. The CDR3 consists of 15 residues. The V gene end was trimmed by 5 bases and the J gene end by 2 bases; junction bases not matched to a gene: 6. CDR1 is SGHTA, CDR2 FQGNSA, per germline.

The V and J genes are TRBV29-1 and TRBJ2-7, with TRBD1 identical over 9 bases. The CDR3 has 15 residues. J gave up 2 bases and V 8 bases, and 13 bases lay outside the gene matches. The germline CDR1 and CDR2 sequences are SQVTM and ANQGSEA. CDR3 in amino acids: CSTGQGSPTTYEQYF. CDR3 DNA sequence: TGCAGCACCGGACAGGGGAGCCCAACTACCTACGAGCAGTACTTC.

The CDR3 sequence is CASSGEGRVRTEAFF. CDR3 nucleotides: TGTGCCAGCAGTGGCGAGGGGAGGGTACGCACTGAAGCTTTCTTT. The chain couples TRBV28 to TRBJ1-1; TRBD1 might be the D (5 bases). CDR1 and CDR2 (germline): MDHEN, SYDVKM. V shed 5 bases and J shed 4 bases, with 17 bases lying between them. The CDR3 extends over 15 amino acids.

This rearrangement joins TRBV7-9 to TRBJ1-4; D ambiguous. This CDR3 has 13 amino acids. Germline lookup yields CDR1 SEHNR and CDR2 FQNEAQ (reference sequence). Trimming stripped 5 bases from V and 7 bases from J, with 11 bases between. The CDR3 nucleotides read TGTGCCAGCAGCGACCTCCTAGGTGAAAAACTGTTTTTT. It translates to CASSDLLGEKLFF.

J is TRBJ1-2 and V is TRBV9; a possible D gene is TRBD1 (6 bases). V gave up 0 bases and J gave up 6 bases, with 15 bases separating them. The germline gives CDR1 SGDLS, CDR2 YYNGEE. This CDR3 region has 15 residues. In DNA, the CDR3 is TGTGCCAGCAGCGTAGGGTTCGGGGGGCGGGATGGCTACACCTTC. Amino acids: CASSVGFGGRDGYTF.

This chain uses TRBV5-1 with TRBJ1-4; the match to TRBD1 covers 12 bases. The CDR3 spans 16 residues. V was clipped by 3 bases and J by 2 bases; unmatched bases: 2. Germline V gene lookup returns CDR1 SGHRS and CDR2 YFSETQ. CDR3: CASSWGTGGTNEKLFF. The CDR3, as DNA: TGCGCCAGCAGCTGGGGGACAGGGGGCACTAATGAAAAACTGTTTTTT. The full variable domain, in which reference TRBV5-1 and TRBJ1-4 provide the parts outside the CDR3, is KAGVTQTPRYLIKTRGQQVTLSCSPISGHRSVSWYQQTPGQGLQFLFEYFSETQRNKGNFPGRFSGRQFSNSRSEMNVSTLELGDSALYLCASSWGTGGTNEKLFFGSGTQLSVL.

The V gene is TRBV7-9, the J gene TRBJ2-7; D is possibly TRBD1 (7 bases). V was pared by 4 bases and J by 4 bases, with 20 bases between. Germline CDR1 and CDR2: SEHNR and FQNEAQ (reference sequence). The CDR3 contains 16 residues. In DNA, the CDR3 is TGTGCCAGCAGCTCGTCAGGGGGAGGACCCACTTACGAGCAGTACTTC. Translation: CASSSSGGGPTYEQYF. Drawing the rest from reference TRBV7-9 and TRBJ2-7, the complete variable domain is DTGVSQNPRHKITKRGQNVTFRCDPISEHNRLYWYRQTLGQGPEFLTYFQNEAQLEKSRLLSDRFSAERPKGSFSTLEIQRTEQGDSAMYLCASSSSGGGPTYEQYFGPGTRLTVT.

Written as DNA, the CDR3 is TGTGCCAGCTCACCACGGGGACTAGCGGGATTAAACAATGAGCAGTTCTTC. It specifies CASSPRGLAGLNNEQFF. This sequence joins TRBV18 and TRBJ2-1; 13 bases agree with TRBD2. CDR1 and CDR2 from the germline V gene are KGHSH and LQKENI. Trimming removed 1 base from V and 5 bases from J; junction bases left unmatched: 5. The CDR3 has 17 residues.

This clone turned up a few times. V and J are TRBV7-2 and TRBJ1-3, with a possible D match to TRBD1 (5 bases). V was pared by 5 bases and J by 3 bases, with 17 bases between. Germline V gene lookup returns CDR1 SGHTA and CDR2 FQGNSA. The length of the CDR3 is 16 residues. CDR3 loop: CASSVHAGSNGNTIYF. CDR3 sequence (DNA): TGTGCCAGCAGCGTCCACGCAGGGTCCAATGGAAACACCATATATTTT. Full variable domain (remainder filled in from reference TRBV7-2 and TRBJ1-3): GAGVSQSPSNKVTEKGKDVELRCDPISGHTALYWYRQSLGQGLEFLIYFQGNSAPDKSGLPSDRFSAERTGGSVSTLTIQRTQQEDSAVYLCASSVHAGSNGNTIYFGEGSWLTVV.

The gene calls are TRBV18 and TRBJ1-1, with 7 bases lining up with TRBD1. This CDR3 is built from 16 residues. V lost 3 bases to trimming and J lost 0 bases; unmatched junction nucleotides: 7. Germline V gives CDR1 KGHSH, CDR2 LQKENI. In DNA form, the CDR3 reads TGTGCCAGCTCACCGACAATGGGACAGATGAACACTGAAGCTTTCTTT. Translating it yields CASSPTMGQMNTEAFF.

In DNA, the CDR3 is TGTGCCACCAGCGACGAGCGGGAGAGCACAGATACGCAGTATTTT. Protein sequence: CATSDERESTDTQYF. V gene TRBV15 combines with J gene TRBJ2-3, with 8 nucleotides matching TRBD2. V was pared by 5 bases and J by 0 bases, with 4 bases of the junction left unmatched. This CDR3 is built from 15 residues. CDR1 and CDR2 from the germline V gene are LNHNV and YYDKDF (reference sequence).

J is TRBJ2-2 and V is TRBV27; D gene unclear. The germline V and J ends were trimmed by 4 bases and 8 bases, with 14 bases remaining between them. The CDR3 spans 14 residues. The germline V gene encodes CDR1 MNHEY and CDR2 SMNVEV (reference sequence). The CDR3 nucleotides are TGTGCCAGCAGTTCGGGTCTCCACCGGGGGGAGCTGTTTTTT. Its translation: CASSSGLHRGELFF.

The genes are TRBV10-2 and TRBJ2-7; 7 nucleotides match TRBD1. CDR3 size: 12 residues. CDR1 is WSHSY and CDR2 is SAAADI in the germline V gene. After removal of 10 bases from V and 2 bases from J, the junction contained 5 bases not matched to a gene. The CDR3 reads CATGTATYEQYF. The CDR3 nucleotides read TGCGCCACCGGGACAGCGACCTACGAGCAGTACTTC.

The gene calls are TRBV6-2 or TRBV6-3 and TRBJ2-5, with D tentatively TRBD2 (5 bases). Per the germline V gene, CDR1 is MNHEY and CDR2 is SVGEGT. The CDR3 runs to 17 residues. Trimming removed 5 bases at V and 1 base at J, with 20 bases between. The CDR3 coding sequence is TGTGCCAGCAGTGCTGGTTGGGCGGGCCCCCGCCAAGAGACCCAGTACTTC. This sequence encodes CASSAGWAGPRQETQYF.

The chain has TRBV6-1 and TRBJ2-2; the match to TRBD1 covers 8 bases. CDR1 and CDR2 (germline): MNHNS, SASEGT. V shed 1 base, J shed 4 bases, and the junction held 5 bases outside the gene matches. The CDR3 has 16 amino acids. The CDR3 here is CASSEVATGVTGELFF. The CDR3 region has the DNA TGTGCCAGCAGTGAAGTTGCGACAGGGGTCACCGGGGAGCTGTTTTTT.

The gene calls are TRBV12-3 or TRBV12-4 and TRBJ1-2; 8 nucleotides align to TRBD1. This CDR3 comprises 13 residues. The junction had 3 bases not matched to a gene; V was cut back by 6 bases and J by 3 bases. In DNA, the CDR3 is TGTGCCAGCAGCAAGGGACAGGACTATGGCTACACCTTC. It codes for CASSKGQDYGYTF.